These 22 T cell receptor beta chains came from one sample sequenced in a study of blood T cell repertoires in COVID-19. Produced via immunoSEQ multiplex PCR; TCRdb's table is partial and in-frame only. This table has 130,000 to 150,000 clones, about 85% appearing once. The sample was peripheral blood. These receptors were collected from a woman in her 70s with COVID-19, enrolled during active disease.

V usage is TRBV5-4 and J usage is TRBJ1-1, with D tentatively TRBD1 (6 bases). Germline CDR1 and CDR2: SGHNT and YYREEE (reference sequence). CDR3 length equals 15 residues. V gave up 3 bases and J gave up 4 bases, with 16 bases separating them. CDR3 nucleotide sequence: TGTGCCAGCAGCTCGGGGGGCGGGGCGAGCACTGAAGCTTTCTTT. Translated, it gives CASSSGGGASTEAFF.

The sample holds a few counts of this clone. J is TRBJ1-6 and V is TRBV2; D gene uncertain. Germline CDR1 and CDR2: SNHLY and FYNNEI. V lost 1 base and J 4 bases, leaving 11 bases between the germline ends. This CDR3 has 16 amino acids. The CDR3 nucleotides are TGTGCCAGCAGTGAAGGGCCAGGCCGATATAATTCACCCCTCCACTTT. Translated, it gives CASSEGPGRYNSPLHF.

J is TRBJ1-6 and V is TRBV28; 7 bases map to TRBD1. Losses at the gene ends were 2 bases for V and 7 bases for J; bases not matched to a gene: 11. The CDR3 is made up of 17 amino acids. Per germline, CDR1 MDHEN and CDR2 SYDVKM. CDR3 sequence reads: CASSLTMAGQTNSPLHF. The CDR3, as DNA: TGTGCCAGCAGTTTAACTATGGCGGGACAGACAAATTCACCCCTCCACTTT.

The chain carries TRBV14 and TRBJ2-1, with D possibly TRBD1 on 5 matching bases. V was clipped by 3 bases and J by 5 bases, with 20 bases between them. This CDR3 has 17 amino acids. CDR1 and CDR2 from the germline V gene are SGHDN and FVKESK. CDR3 in DNA: TGTGCCAGCAGCCAGGGGATGACAGTTCAGGCACACAATGAGCAGTTCTTC. Translated: CASSQGMTVQAHNEQFF.

The rearrangement uses TRBV23-1 and TRBJ2-7; 7 bases map to TRBD1. TRBV23-1 carries the ORF label, with uncertain function. J lost 4 bases, V lost 6 bases, and 18 bases had no gene match. The CDR3 runs 17 residues. DNA of the CDR3: TGCGCCAGCAGCCCCATAGGGGGAACAGGGGCCCCTTACGAGCAGTACTTC. Its protein is CASSPIGGTGAPYEQYF.

V and J are TRBV13 and TRBJ1-2; D might be TRBD1 (6 bases). The germline CDR1 and CDR2 sequences are PRHDT and FYEKMQ (reference sequence). The CDR3 extends over 15 amino acids. Trimming stripped 2 bases from V and 0 bases from J, with 10 bases between. Written as DNA, the CDR3 is TGTGCCAGCAGCTTATCAGGGGTGGCTAACTATGGCTACACCTTC. Residues: CASSLSGVANYGYTF.

The chain recombines TRBV7-3 with TRBJ2-1; TRBD2 matches at 13 bases. Germline trimming cut 5 bases from V and 9 bases from J; bases unmatched to any gene: 10. This CDR3 is built from 16 residues. CDR1 and CDR2 from the germline V gene are SGHTA and FQGTGA. This chain's CDR3 is CASSPPGTSGIGEQFF. The DNA of the CDR3 is TGTGCCAGCAGCCCGCCCGGGACTAGCGGGATCGGTGAGCAGTTCTTC.

There are a few counts of this clone. The chain joins TRBV19 to TRBJ1-1; possible D gene TRBD1, 6 bases. Germline CDR1 and CDR2: LNHDA and SQIVND (reference sequence). The CDR3 is 17 residues long. Trimming left V 6 bases short and J 8 bases short, with 28 bases between. CDR3 amino acids: CASRADTRRAQGVEAFF. For the CDR3, the DNA is TGTGCCAGTAGGGCCGACACCCGTCGAGCACAGGGTGTGGAAGCTTTCTTT.

This rearrangement joins TRBV5-4 to TRBJ1-5; D gene ambiguous. Looked up from germline, CDR1 is SGHNT and CDR2 is YYREEE (reference sequence). The length of the CDR3 is 13 residues. The V end was cut by 0 bases, the J end by 4 bases, with 5 bases between. The CDR3 loop is CASSLGANQPQHF. The CDR3 DNA reads as TGTGCCAGCAGCTTGGGGGCTAATCAGCCCCAGCATTTT.

This clone was picked up a small number of times. This sequence joins TRBV5-1 and TRBJ2-1, with D perhaps matching TRBD1 (5 bases). Germline lookup yields CDR1 SGHRS and CDR2 YFSETQ. CDR3 size: 13 residues. V was cut by 7 bases and J by 9 bases, with 17 bases left in between. CDR3 sequence reads: CASGSQLRGEQFF. CDR3 coding DNA: TGCGCCAGCGGATCCCAATTAAGGGGTGAGCAGTTCTTC.

This clone was counted between two and nine times. The rearrangement joins TRBV7-2 to TRBJ2-5, with 7 bases lining up with TRBD1. Germline CDR1 reads SGHTA; CDR2 reads FQGNSA. The CDR3 has 15 residues. Losses at the gene ends were 5 bases for V and 4 bases for J; bases not matched to a gene: 10. This chain's CDR3 is CASSQGDVWGETQYF. For the CDR3, the DNA is TGTGCCAGCAGCCAGGGGGACGTCTGGGGAGAGACCCAGTACTTC.

The chain employs TRBV5-1 and TRBJ1-1; a weak D match, TRBD1 (5 bases). CDR1 SGHRS and CDR2 YFSETQ come from the germline V gene. V lost 5 bases and J 2 bases, leaving 10 bases between the germline ends. The CDR3 spans 13 residues. The CDR3 region is CASSWGPNTEAFF. As DNA, the CDR3 is TGCGCCAGCAGTTGGGGCCCAAACACTGAAGCTTTCTTT.

This rearrangement joins TRBV7-2 to TRBJ1-2; TRBD1 might be the D (5 bases). Trimming removed 3 bases from V and 1 base from J, with 6 bases in between. Germline V gene lookup returns CDR1 SGHTA and CDR2 FQGNSA. This CDR3 region has 13 residues. The CDR3 DNA follows: TGTGCCAGCAGCTTTGACAGTAACTATGGCTACACCTTC. It yields the protein CASSFDSNYGYTF.

This clone came up a few times. The chain joins TRBV6-5 to TRBJ2-3; 8 bases align to TRBD2. With 6 bases clipped from V and 3 bases from J, the junction kept 5 bases outside the gene matches. Per germline, CDR1 MNHEY and CDR2 SVGAGI. CDR3 size: 14 residues. Written as DNA, the CDR3 is TGTGCCAGCAGACCGGGACTAGGGACAGATACGCAGTATTTT. As protein: CASRPGLGTDTQYF.

This clone appeared a few times. The rearrangement links TRBV7-9 to TRBJ2-2, with D possibly TRBD1 on 6 matching bases. With 5 bases removed from V and 6 bases from J, the gap between germline ends came to 10 bases. In germline, CDR1 is SEHNR, CDR2 FQNEAQ (reference sequence). The CDR3 loop spans 13 amino acids. The CDR3 sequence: CASSLTGPGELFF. In DNA, the CDR3 is TGTGCCAGCAGCCTTACAGGGCCCGGGGAGCTGTTTTTT.

The rearrangement joins TRBV11-2 to TRBJ2-7, with unresolved D. V was clipped by 1 base and J by 5 bases, with 15 bases between them. The CDR3 covers 15 residues. The germline V gene has CDR1 SGHAT and CDR2 FQNNGV. The CDR3 DNA sequence: TGTGCCAGCAGCTTAGCTTTTACGCAGGAACACGAGCAGTACTTC. Translating it yields CASSLAFTQEHEQYF.

The chain combines TRBV24-1 with TRBJ2-3; D perhaps matches TRBD2 (6 bases). Germline CDR1 is KGHDR and CDR2 is SFDVKD. Trimming cost V 1 base and J 6 bases, with 13 bases left between them. The CDR3 has 15 amino acids. Here the CDR3 reads CATSDLGTGSDTQYF. The CDR3 coding sequence is TGTGCCACCAGTGATTTAGGGACTGGATCGGATACGCAGTATTTT.

The V and J genes are TRBV6-5 and TRBJ1-1; a weak D match, TRBD1 (5 bases). V lost 6 bases and J lost 1, with 15 bases in between. Germline-derived CDR1 and CDR2 are MNHEY and SVGAGI. The CDR3 contains 15 residues. CDR3 protein: CASRNGGERNTEAFF. CDR3 nucleotide sequence: TGTGCCAGCAGGAACGGGGGGGAGCGGAACACTGAAGCTTTCTTT.

The V call is TRBV6-5, the J call TRBJ1-1; perhaps TRBD1 as D (6 bases). Trimming pared 6 bases from V and 5 bases from J, leaving 16 bases between. Germline V gene data show CDR1 as MNHEY and CDR2 as SVGAGI. The length of the CDR3 is 14 residues. CDR3: CASSYAFDRTEAFF. The DNA of the CDR3 is TGTGCCAGCAGCTACGCCTTTGACAGGACTGAAGCTTTCTTT.

This chain links TRBV5-5 with TRBJ1-2, with 7 bases matching TRBD1. Trimming at V came to 5 bases and at J to 7 bases, leaving 14 bases not matched to a gene. CDR1 is SGHKS, CDR2 YYEKEE, per germline (reference sequence). This CDR3 comprises 15 residues. This CDR3 reads CASSPRGPTESGYTF. The CDR3 DNA sequence: TGTGCCAGCAGTCCAAGGGGGCCTACCGAGTCTGGCTACACCTTC.

This chain joins TRBV24-1 and TRBJ2-4, with D maybe TRBD1 (5 bases). Trimming left V 9 bases short and J 6 bases short, with 11 bases between. Germline V gives CDR1 KGHDR, CDR2 SFDVKD. The CDR3 is 12 residues long. The CDR3 loop reads CATEGAGNIQYF. CDR3 sequence (DNA): TGTGCCACCGAAGGGGCTGGAAACATTCAGTACTTC.

The rearrangement links TRBV14 to TRBJ1-6; TRBD1 aligns across 11 bases. The CDR3 has 16 amino acids. The V and J ends lost 1 base and 10 bases, in that order; junction bases with no gene match: 6. CDR1 and CDR2 (germline): SGHDN, FVKESK. CDR3 bases: TGTGCCAGCAGCCAAGGGGACAGGGGGAAAGGATCACCCCTCCACTTT. As protein: CASSQGDRGKGSPLHF.